This TCR beta chain was observed in a study of shared clonotypes between healthy human individuals. Study at large: Donors had three CD4 naive, three CD4 memory, two CD8 naive and one CD8 memory plate apiece.

Clones were sequenced by immunoSEQ multiplex PCR, and TCRdb holds only the in-frame ones, with some missing. This table holds about a million clones, more than 65% found once. The V end was cut by 7 bases, the J end by 2 bases, with 12 bases between. The V gene's germline CDR1 is LNHDA and CDR2 SQIVND (reference sequence). The length of the CDR3 is 13 residues. This clone came up once. This clonotype was obtained from a man between 18 and 29 years old in good health. The chain couples TRBV19 to TRBJ2-7, with D possibly TRBD1 on 5 matching bases. Material: memory CD4+ T cells sorted from blood. Subset specified: CD45RA-negative fraction. Here the CDR3 reads CASTGPNTYEQYF. The DNA of the CDR3 is TGTGCCAGTACAGGGCCCAACACCTACGAGCAGTACTTC.